This T cell receptor (beta chain) appears in the sequencing data of a study of blood T cell repertoires in COVID-19. Overall study: The United States, Italy and Spain supplied acute and convalescent COVID-19 samples. PBMCs, B-cell-depleted T cells, or T cells were the source of the cDNA or gDNA that made up the material.

As originally analysed: Amplification of reference gene primers provided the estimated nucleated cell counts. Data came from immunoSEQ multiplex PCR; TCRdb stores just in-frame clones and leaves some out. V, J and clone size derive from that table, while D and trimming were established from the DNA sequence. The sample includes 55,000 to 70,000 clones, roughly 80% of them seen just once. This clone was picked up a small number of times. The CDR3 runs 14 residues. Trimming removed 11 bases from V and 0 bases from J, with 16 bases in between. Per the germline V gene, CDR1 is LNHDA and CDR2 is SQIVND (reference sequence).

The sequence was collected from a man aged 60 to 75 with acute or convalescent COVID-19. The chain joins TRBV19 to TRBJ1-1; tentatively, D is TRBD1 (5 bases). Sequencing was performed on peripheral blood. In DNA, the CDR3 is TGTGCCTCTCGGACATCTAGGATGAACACTGAAGCTTTCTTT. Translated, it gives CASRTSRMNTEAFF.